This T cell receptor (beta chain) was recovered during a study of T cells in localized non-small cell lung cancer. Sequenced by immunoSEQ multiplex PCR; TCRdb stores in-frame clones only, minus some. Here the sample spans about 54,000 clones, under 85% being singletons. V was pared by 6 bases and J by 8 bases, with 16 bases between. The CDR3 is 13 amino acids. Germline lookup yields CDR1 MNHNS and CDR2 SASEGT. Findings and caveats of the study: There was an association of higher blood T cell density with longer overall survival.

With regard to this clone: Antigen specificity is unknown.

The sequence came from an older female donor with stage II squamous cell lung carcinoma. The source was peripheral blood, collected before any cancer treatment. The chain links TRBV6-1 to TRBJ1-2, with D uncertain. CDR3 sequence (DNA): TGTGCCAGCAGCATTTCCGGGCGCCCGGGCTACACCTTC. This sequence encodes CASSISGRPGYTF.